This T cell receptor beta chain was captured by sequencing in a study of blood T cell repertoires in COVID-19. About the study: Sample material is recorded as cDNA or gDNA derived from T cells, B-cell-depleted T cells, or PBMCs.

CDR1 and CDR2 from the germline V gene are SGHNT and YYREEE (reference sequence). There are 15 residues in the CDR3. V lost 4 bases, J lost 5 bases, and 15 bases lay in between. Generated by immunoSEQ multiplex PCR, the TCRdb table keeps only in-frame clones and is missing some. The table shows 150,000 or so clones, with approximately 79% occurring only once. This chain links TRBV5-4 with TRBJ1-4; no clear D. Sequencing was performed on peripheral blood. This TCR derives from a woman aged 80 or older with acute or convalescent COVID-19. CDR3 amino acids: CASSPGGRLNEKLFF. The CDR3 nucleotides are TGTGCCAGCAGCCCCGGCGGGCGACTCAATGAAAAACTGTTTTTT.